The clone carrying this TCR beta chain has only a few counts. What it binds is unknown. The sample's time point: patch test 3, about 24 weeks after DPC sensitization. Treatment here: therapeutic diphenylcyclopropenone sensitization with weekly scalp DPC. Germline V CDR1 and CDR2: MGHRA, YSYEKL. The CDR3 is 17 residues long. The J segment lost 0 bases and the V segment lost 5 bases, leaving 12 bases of the junction unmatched. TCRdb reprocessed the RACE reads via MiXCR and lists one record per CDR3 protein. The sample has approximately 50,000 distinct CDR3 sequences; 9.9% are singletons. This sample was taken from a study of human T cells and chemical hapten exposure. Study-level information: Patch tests delivered 0.01% DPC to the upper back and were evaluated at 6 days. Study outcomes and limitations: There was a positive correlation between PT1 expanded TCR counts and patch test score.

The chain employs TRBV4-1 and TRBJ1-1; 7 bases match TRBD1. Sequenced material: whole blood, taken in connection with sensitization to the hapten diphenylcyclopropenone (DPC). The TCR originated in a woman aged 40 to 50 with alopecia areata. Some clones in this sample may be carry-over from other donors' samples. CDR3 bases: TGCGCCAGCAGCTATGGGCGGGACAGAATTTTGAACACTGAAGCTTTCTTT. Its protein product is CASSYGRDRILNTEAFF.